This is a list of T cell receptor beta chains from one sample in a study of blood T cells in healthy people across ages. MiXCR, run by TCRdb on the 5' RACE reads, gives a single entry per CDR3 protein. The data contain over 450,000 distinct CDR3 sequences, less than 25% of them singletons. The same sample was also studied in work on T cells of mothers and their children.

The sequencing sample was made of blood. Every receptor here comes from a boy younger than 18 in good health. Both conserved end residues are part of each CDR3. Fields, in order: D gene, J gene, CDR3 length, V gene, clone size, CDR3 DNA, CDR3 protein. A D gene is named only where the DNA matches it firmly. Part of the rows lack a size; the others show once, few, many or a class for expanded clones.

>TRBD2|TRBJ2-2|12|TRBV29-1|NA
TGCAGCGCCGGACTAGCGAACGGGGAGCTGTTTTTT
CSAGLANGELFF
>NA|TRBJ2-7|13|TRBV9|few
TGTGCCAGCAGCCCCCGGTCTGACTACGAGCAGTACTTC
CASSPRSDYEQYF
>TRBD2|TRBJ2-1|16|TRBV29-1|few
TGCAGCGTTGAAGGGAACCCTAGCGGGGGGATCGGGGTGCAGTTCTTC
CSVEGNPSGGIGVQFF
>TRBD1|TRBJ1-2|13|TRBV10-3|NA
TGTGCCATCAGTGATGACAGGGGCAATGGCTACACCTTC
CAISDDRGNGYTF
>NA|TRBJ2-5|12|TRBV29-1|NA
TGCAGCGTAACAGGGAACCAAGAGACCCAGTACTTC
CSVTGNQETQYF
>TRBD1|TRBJ1-2|16|TRBV4-3|few
TGCGCCAGCAGCCAAGATCGGGACAGGGGATGGGATGGCTACACCTTC
CASSQDRDRGWDGYTF
>TRBD1|TRBJ2-1|12|TRBV12-3/TRBV12-4|NA
TGTGCCAGCAGTTTAGGACAGGGTTGGCAGTTCTTC
CASSLGQGWQFF
>NA|TRBJ1-6|16|TRBV2|few
TGTGCCAGCAGTGAAGCCCGGACGGGTTATAATTCACCCCTCCACTTT
CASSEARTGYNSPLHF
>NA|TRBJ2-3|11|TRBV7-2|many
TGTGCCAGCAGCCGCACAGATACGCAGTATTTT
CASSRTDTQYF
>NA|TRBJ1-1|12|TRBV3-1|few
TGTGCCAGCAGCTCGCCCCATTTACGAGCTTTCTTT
CASSSPHLRAFF
>TRBD1|TRBJ1-5|16|TRBV4-3|NA
TGCGCCAGCAGCCAAGATCGGACAGGGTTGTATCAGCCCCAGCATTTT
CASSQDRTGLYQPQHF
>NA|TRBJ2-7|17|TRBV6-6|NA
TGTGCCAACAGCCTCCAACTCCAAACGCCGACGTTCGACGAGCAGTACTTC
CANSLQLQTPTFDEQYF